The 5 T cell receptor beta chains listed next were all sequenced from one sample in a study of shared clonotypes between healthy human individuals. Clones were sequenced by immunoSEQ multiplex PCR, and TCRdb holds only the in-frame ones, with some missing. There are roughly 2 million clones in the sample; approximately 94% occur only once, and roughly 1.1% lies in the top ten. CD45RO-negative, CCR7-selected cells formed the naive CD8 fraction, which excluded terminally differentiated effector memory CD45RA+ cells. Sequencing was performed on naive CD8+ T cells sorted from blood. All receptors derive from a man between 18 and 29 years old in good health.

CDR3 nucleotides: TGCAGCGTTGACGTGGGCAGCTTCGGCAATGAGCAGTTCTTC. Protein: CSVDVGSFGNEQFF. V usage is TRBV29-1 and J usage is TRBJ2-1; D gene uncertain. Germline assignment: CDR1 SQVTM and CDR2 ANQGSEA. This CDR3 region has 14 residues. Trimming took off 3 bases at V and 6 bases at J, with 15 bases between the two ends.

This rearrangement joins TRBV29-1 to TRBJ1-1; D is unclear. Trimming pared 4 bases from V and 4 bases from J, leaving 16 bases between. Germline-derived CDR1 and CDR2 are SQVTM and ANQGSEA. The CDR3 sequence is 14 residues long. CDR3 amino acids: CSVVPGFGGTEAFF. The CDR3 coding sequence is TGCAGCGTTGTACCGGGGTTCGGCGGCACTGAAGCTTTCTTT.

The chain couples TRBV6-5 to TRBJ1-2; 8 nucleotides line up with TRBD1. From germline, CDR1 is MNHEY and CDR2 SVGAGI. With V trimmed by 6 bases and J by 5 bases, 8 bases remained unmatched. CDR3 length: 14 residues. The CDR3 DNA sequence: TGTGCCAGCAGGGGACAGGTATCTGGATATGGCTACACCTTC. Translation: CASRGQVSGYGYTF.

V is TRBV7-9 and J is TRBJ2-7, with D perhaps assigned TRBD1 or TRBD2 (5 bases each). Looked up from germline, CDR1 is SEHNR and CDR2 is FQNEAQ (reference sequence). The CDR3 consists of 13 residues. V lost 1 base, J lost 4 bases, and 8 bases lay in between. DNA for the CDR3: TGTGCCAGCAGCTTAGGGGACGTTTACGAGCAGTACTTC. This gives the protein CASSLGDVYEQYF.

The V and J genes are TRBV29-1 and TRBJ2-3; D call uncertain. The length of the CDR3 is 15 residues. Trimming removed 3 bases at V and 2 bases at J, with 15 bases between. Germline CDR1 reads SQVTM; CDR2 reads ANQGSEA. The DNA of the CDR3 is TGCAGCGTTGACAGCGAGACCAAAAACACAGATACGCAGTATTTT. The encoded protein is CSVDSETKNTDTQYF.